This entry is about one TCR beta chain. Sequencing was performed with immunoSEQ multiplex PCR; in TCRdb, only in-frame clones are kept and a portion is missing. The table records about 8,000 clones, around three fifths of them present only once. This record belongs to a study of sequential checkpoint blockade in melanoma. Specified treatment: randomized to nivolumab then ipilimumab (arm A) or the reverse (arm B). Per the germline V gene, CDR1 is MNHNS and CDR2 is SASEGT. This CDR3 spans 12 amino acids. The V end lost 5 bases, the J end lost 11 bases, and 16 bases lay between the germline ends. The gene calls are TRBV6-1 and TRBJ2-7; perhaps TRBD1 as D (6 bases). The material was CD8+ T cells sorted from blood (inferred from file names), obtained from a patient given nivolumab and ipilimumab in sequence. The clonotype was recovered from a human donor with melanoma. This chain's CDR3 is CASSPRGGNEYF. CDR3 nucleotide sequence: TGTGCCAGCAGTCCCCGAGGGGGAAACGAGTACTTC.